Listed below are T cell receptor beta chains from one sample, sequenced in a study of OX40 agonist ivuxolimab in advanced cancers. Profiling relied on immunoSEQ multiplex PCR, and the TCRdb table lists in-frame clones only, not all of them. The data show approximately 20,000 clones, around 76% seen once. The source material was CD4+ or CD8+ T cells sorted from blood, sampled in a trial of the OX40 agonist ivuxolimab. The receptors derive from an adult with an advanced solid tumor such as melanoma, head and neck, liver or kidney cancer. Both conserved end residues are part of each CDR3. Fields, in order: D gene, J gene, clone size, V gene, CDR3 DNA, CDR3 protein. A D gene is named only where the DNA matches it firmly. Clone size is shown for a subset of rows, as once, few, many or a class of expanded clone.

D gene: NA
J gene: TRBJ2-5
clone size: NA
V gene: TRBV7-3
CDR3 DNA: TGTGCCAGCAGCTCAACAGGGAGGAGGGAGACCCAGTACTTC
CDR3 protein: CASSSTGRRETQYF

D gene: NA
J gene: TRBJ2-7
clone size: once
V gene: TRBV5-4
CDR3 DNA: TGTGCCAGCAGCTTGGGACTGGGTGCCTACGAGCAGTACTTC
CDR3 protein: CASSLGLGAYEQYF

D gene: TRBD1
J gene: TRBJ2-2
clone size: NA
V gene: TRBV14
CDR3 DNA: TGTGCCAGCAGCCGCCTGGACAGGGGAACCGGGGAGCTGTTTTTT
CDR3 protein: CASSRLDRGTGELFF

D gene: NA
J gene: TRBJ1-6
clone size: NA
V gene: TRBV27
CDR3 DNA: TGTGCCAGCAGTATCGGACTAAGCTCCTATAATTCACCCCTCCACTTT
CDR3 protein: CASSIGLSSYNSPLHF

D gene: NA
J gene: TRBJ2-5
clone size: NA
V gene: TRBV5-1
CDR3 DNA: TGCGCCAGCAGCATTGGGAGGCGGGGAGAGACCCAGTACTTC
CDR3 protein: CASSIGRRGETQYF

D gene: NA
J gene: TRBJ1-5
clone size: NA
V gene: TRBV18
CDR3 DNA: TGTGCCAGCTCACCAGGGAGCAATCAGCCTCAGCATTTT
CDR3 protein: CASSPGSNQPQHF

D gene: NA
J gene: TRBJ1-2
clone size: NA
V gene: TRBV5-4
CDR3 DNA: TGTGCCAGCAGCTTTCGTTCCGCCTCGGGGGGCTACACCTTC
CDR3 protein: CASSFRSASGGYTF

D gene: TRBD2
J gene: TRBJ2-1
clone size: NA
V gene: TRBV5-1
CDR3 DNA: TGCGCCAGCAGCTTGGTTGGGACTAGCGGGGGGATTGAGAATGAGCAGTTCTTC
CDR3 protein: CASSLVGTSGGIENEQFF

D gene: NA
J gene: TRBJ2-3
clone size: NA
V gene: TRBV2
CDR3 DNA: TGTGCCAGCAGCCTGCCGGAAGGAGGCGCTGATACGCAGTATTTT
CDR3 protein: CASSLPEGGADTQYF

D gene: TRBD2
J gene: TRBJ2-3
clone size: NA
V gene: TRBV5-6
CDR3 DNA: TGTGCCAGCAGCTTGGCCACGGCTAGCGGGGGGCCAGATACGCAGTATTTT
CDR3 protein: CASSLATASGGPDTQYF

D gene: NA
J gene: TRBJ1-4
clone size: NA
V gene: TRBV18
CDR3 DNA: TGTGCCAGCTCACGGGGCGGAGATGCAACTAATGAAAAACTGTTTTTT
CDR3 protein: CASSRGGDATNEKLFF

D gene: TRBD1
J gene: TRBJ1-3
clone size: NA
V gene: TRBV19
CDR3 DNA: TGTGCCAGTAGTCGACAGGGTTTTGGAAACACCATATATTTT
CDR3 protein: CASSRQGFGNTIYF

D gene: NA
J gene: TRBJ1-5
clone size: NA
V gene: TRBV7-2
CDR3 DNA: TGTGCCAGCAGCTTTTCGGGGACCTCACCTGACCCCCAGCATTTT
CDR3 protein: CASSFSGTSPDPQHF

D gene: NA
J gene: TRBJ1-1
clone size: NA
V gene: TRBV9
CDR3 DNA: TGTGCCAGCAGCGTAGTAAACAGGCAGAACACTGAAGCTTTCTTT
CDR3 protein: CASSVVNRQNTEAFF

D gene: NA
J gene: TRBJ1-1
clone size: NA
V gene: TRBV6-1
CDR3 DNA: TGTGCCAGCAGTGAGCCAGGGATTTCCGAAGCTTTCTTT
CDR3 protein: CASSEPGISEAFF

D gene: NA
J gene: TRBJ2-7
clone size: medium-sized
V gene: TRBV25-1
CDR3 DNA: TGTGCCACCTCCAAGTCGGGGACACACTTCGGGGAGCAGTACTTC
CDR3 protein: CATSKSGTHFGEQYF

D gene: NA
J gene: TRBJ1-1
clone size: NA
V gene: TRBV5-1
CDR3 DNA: TGCGCCAGCAGCCCAAGGACATATCGCCCGCCCTCGGACACTGAAGCTTTCTTT
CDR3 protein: CASSPRTYRPPSDTEAFF